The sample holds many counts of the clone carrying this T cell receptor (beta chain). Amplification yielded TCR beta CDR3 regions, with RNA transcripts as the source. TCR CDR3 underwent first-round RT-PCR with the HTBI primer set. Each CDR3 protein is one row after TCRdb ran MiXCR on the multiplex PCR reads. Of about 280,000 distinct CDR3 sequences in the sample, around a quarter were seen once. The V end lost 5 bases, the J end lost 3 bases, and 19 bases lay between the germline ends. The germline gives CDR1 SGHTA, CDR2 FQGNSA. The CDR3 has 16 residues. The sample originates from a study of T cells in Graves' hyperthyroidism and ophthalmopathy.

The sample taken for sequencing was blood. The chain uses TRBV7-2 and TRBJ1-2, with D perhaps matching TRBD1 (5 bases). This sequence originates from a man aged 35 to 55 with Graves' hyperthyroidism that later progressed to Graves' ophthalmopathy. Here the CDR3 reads CASSPPPGQSYYGYTF. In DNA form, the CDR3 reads TGTGCCAGCAGCCCCCCCCCAGGGCAGAGCTACTATGGCTACACCTTC. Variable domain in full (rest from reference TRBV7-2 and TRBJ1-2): GAGVSQSPSNKVTEKGKDVELRCDPISGHTALYWYRQSLGQGLEFLIYFQGNSAPDKSGLPSDRFSAERTGGSVSTLTIQRTQQEDSAVYLCASSPPPGQSYYGYTFGSGTRLTVV.